This is a list of T cell receptor beta chains from one sample in a study of OX40 agonist ivuxolimab in advanced cancers. Sequencing was performed with immunoSEQ multiplex PCR; in TCRdb, only in-frame clones are kept and a portion is missing. Of tens of thousands of clones detected, approximately 88% appear once; the ten largest clones hold around 60%. Source: CD4+ or CD8+ T cells sorted from blood, taken in a trial of the OX40 agonist ivuxolimab. The receptors derive from an adult with an advanced solid tumor such as melanoma, head and neck, liver or kidney cancer. CDR3s include the opening cysteine and the closing phenylalanine or tryptophan. The D gene is left open where the match is weak. Only part of the rows carry a size: once, few, many, or a class if the clone is expanded.

d_call	j_call	clone_size	v_call	cdr3_nt	cdr3_aa
.	TRBJ2-7	.	TRBV19	TGTGCCAGTAGTATTTCCGGTCTCAGCTCCTACGAGCAGTACTTC	CASSISGLSSYEQYF
.	TRBJ2-7	once	TRBV6-5	TGTGCCAGCAGTTACCCGGACCGTGCCTACGAGCAGTACTTC	CASSYPDRAYEQYF
.	TRBJ2-5	.	TRBV20-1	TGCAGTGCCTCGTTGGTCGAGACCCAGTACTTC	CSASLVETQYF
TRBD2	TRBJ2-2	.	TRBV14	TGTGCCAGCAGCCAAGAGGGGACTAGGAGGTCCGGGGAGCTGTTTTTT	CASSQEGTRRSGELFF
TRBD1	TRBJ1-2	.	TRBV9	TGTGCCAGCAGCGTTGGGGACAGGGGTGCCGCCTATGGCTACACCTTC	CASSVGDRGAAYGYTF
.	TRBJ1-1	.	TRBV27	TGTGCCAGCAGTTTGGACAGTATGAACACTGAAGCTTTCTTT	CASSLDSMNTEAFF
.	TRBJ1-4	.	TRBV4-2	TGTGCCAGCAGCCAAGAAGGTAGTAAAAAACTGTTTTTT	CASSQEGSKKLFF
TRBD1	TRBJ2-2	once	TRBV5-1	TGCGCCAGCAGCCGTCAGGGGGCCGGGGAGCTGTTTTTT	CASSRQGAGELFF
.	TRBJ2-5	.	TRBV2	TGTGCCAGCAGTGATCCGGGAGTTGAGACCCAGTACTTC	CASSDPGVETQYF
TRBD2	TRBJ2-3	.	TRBV19	TGTGCCAGTTCGGGACTAGCGGGGTCGGATACGCAGTATTTT	CASSGLAGSDTQYF
.	TRBJ2-5	.	TRBV19	TGTGCCAGTAGTATTTCTGTCGTCGAGACCCAGTACTTC	CASSISVVETQYF
.	TRBJ2-7	.	TRBV5-1	TGCGCCAGCAGTCGTGGGGCCTACGAGCAGTACTTC	CASSRGAYEQYF
TRBD1	TRBJ1-2	.	TRBV5-4	TGTGCCAGCAGCTTGGGGACAGGAATGGACTATGGCTACACCTTC	CASSLGTGMDYGYTF
.	TRBJ2-1	.	TRBV6-5	TGTGCCAGCAGTTATATTATAGGTGATTGGCAGTTCTTC	CASSYIIGDWQFF
.	TRBJ2-2	few	TRBV19	TGTGCCAGTAGTATCTGGGCCGGGGAGCTGTTTTTT	CASSIWAGELFF
.	TRBJ2-3	.	TRBV10-1	TGCGCCAGCAGTGAGTCGAGGGCGTCTGAAGGTCCAGATACGCAGTATTTT	CASSESRASEGPDTQYF
TRBD2	TRBJ2-1	once	TRBV19	TGTGCCAGTAGTTCGCGGGAGGCCTACAATGGGCAGTTCTTC	CASSSREAYNGQFF
TRBD2	TRBJ2-1	.	TRBV15	TGTGCCACCAGCAGAGATATAGCGGGGGGGCGGGAGCAGTTCTTC	CATSRDIAGGREQFF
TRBD2	TRBJ2-7	once	TRBV30	TGTGCCTGCCCAAATAGCGGGAAAGCCTACGAGCAGTACTTC	CACPNSGKAYEQYF
TRBD2	TRBJ2-3	.	TRBV6-4	TGTGCCAGCAGTCCGGAGGAGACTAGCGTGGTTTCTAGCACAGATACGCAGTATTTT	CASSPEETSVVSSTDTQYF
TRBD2	TRBJ2-1	.	TRBV5-4	TGTGCCAGCAGCTTGCAACTAGCGGGAATCCACAATGAGCAGTTCTTC	CASSLQLAGIHNEQFF
.	TRBJ1-2	.	TRBV5-4	TGTGCCAGCAGCTTTGAGTACTATGGCTACACCTTC	CASSFEYYGYTF
.	TRBJ1-3	.	TRBV11-2	TGTGCCAGCAGCCGGGGGGGCCTTTGGACTACTGGAAACACCATATATTTT	CASSRGGLWTTGNTIYF
.	TRBJ1-2	few	TRBV27	TGTGCCAGCGCCGTCAACAGGGACGACTATGGCTACACCTTC	CASAVNRDDYGYTF
.	TRBJ1-1	.	TRBV19	TGTGCCAGTAGTATAATCGGGGGTGAAGCTTTCTTT	CASSIIGGEAFF
TRBD2	TRBJ2-3	.	TRBV2	TGTGCCAGCAGCCAGAGGACTAGCGACACAGATACGCAGTATTTT	CASSQRTSDTDTQYF
TRBD1	TRBJ2-1	few	TRBV5-1	TGCGCCAGCAGTGGGGACAGGACCTACAATGAGCAGTTCTTC	CASSGDRTYNEQFF
.	TRBJ2-7	few	TRBV5-4	TGTGCCAGCAGCGCTGGGTACGAGCAGTACTTC	CASSAGYEQYF
.	TRBJ1-5	.	TRBV27	TGTGCCAGCAGCTCCCAGGAGGGTGGCAATCAGCCCCAGCATTTT	CASSSQEGGNQPQHF
.	TRBJ2-5	.	TRBV20-1	TGCAGTGCTAGGCAGCAAGAGACCCAGTACTTC	CSARQQETQYF
.	TRBJ1-1	once	TRBV28	TGTGCCAGCACCACTCGAGTACTTTCAGCAGTCAGCAACACTGAAGCTTTCTTT	CASTTRVLSAVSNTEAFF
TRBD2	TRBJ2-7	.	TRBV28	TGTGCCAGCAGTTTGATTGGGGCTAGCGGGAGCTACGAGCAGTACTTC	CASSLIGASGSYEQYF
TRBD2	TRBJ2-7	.	TRBV18	TGTGCCAGCTCACCAGGAAGCGGGGGGGGTTACGAGCAGTACTTC	CASSPGSGGGYEQYF
TRBD2	TRBJ2-3	.	TRBV13	TGTGCCAGCAGCATGGGGGGGTTCAGGGGCACAGATACGCAGTATTTT	CASSMGGFRGTDTQYF
.	TRBJ1-1	.	TRBV29-1	TGCAGCGTTGCACAGGGTGGCACTGAAGCTTTCTTT	CSVAQGGTEAFF
.	TRBJ1-2	.	TRBV5-6	TGTGCCAGCAGCTTAAACGGACTCTCCAGGTACTATGGCTACACCTTC	CASSLNGLSRYYGYTF